This paragraph covers one T cell receptor (beta chain) sequence. This clonotype has just a few counts. The antigen this receptor binds is unknown. No base qualities exist here, and no much larger clone lies one base off it. The library was made by PCR. The sequencer listed for this sample is Illumina HiSeq 2500. Unique molecular identifiers were incorporated into TCR beta cDNA libraries to reduce PCR and sequencing biases. Every 1 to 10 million input T cells yielded approximately 500,000 cDNA molecules, meaning each molecule approximated one T cell. The patient libraries were prepared and sequenced using the same protocol as the earlier healthy control dataset. Within a given batch, samples were prepared together, multiplexed and sequenced on the same HiSeq lane. As for the original processing: Raw barcoded reads were processed with MIGEC, discarding single-read molecular identifier groups before consensus assembly and CDR3 extraction. Clonotype tables were post-analysed with VDJtools, normalizing diversity by down-sampling all datasets to the smallest sample size. To correct batch-related cross-sample contamination, repertoire overlap clustering matched CDR3 amino acid sequences but not nucleotide sequences. Using fastp trimming at Q25 and MiXCR clonotype assembly, TCRdb reanalyzed the public sequencing data and kept in-frame beta chains. Every distinct CDR3 protein forms one entry, paired with its most common genes and DNA. The V and J calls follow TCRdb's processing rather than the paper's. This sample holds about 380,000 distinct CDR3 sequences; approximately 38% were observed only once. The top ten clonotypes cover roughly an eighth of the sample.

The entry originates in a study of post-analysis software for immune sequencing data (dated by TCRdb to the mid-2010s). General notes on the study: Relapsing-remitting, secondary progressive and progressive-relapsing multiple sclerosis were recorded as disease courses, and subtype annotation was lacking for some patients. A subset of samples was prepared in parallel using single-end sample barcoding, then pooled and co-amplified after Illumina adapter ligation. The multiple sclerosis patient repertoires were compared with 11 previously published healthy control repertoires from donors aged roughly 6 to 25 years.

The paper as a whole reports these results and caveats: Direct clustering with F measure showed strong co-clustering of samples prepared in the same batch, prompting a batch-effect correction. Significantly lower normalized Chao1 diversity was found in multiple sclerosis patients than in controls, suggesting substantial peripheral T-cell clonal expansion. The control group was slightly older than the multiple sclerosis patient group. Patients showed significantly higher frequencies than controls for about 5 TRBV segments, among them TRBV5-6, TRBV5-1 and TRBV20-1.

The CDR3 goes from the cysteine to the phenylalanine over 13 residues. The entry retains the CDR3 DNA only, 39 bases that are in frame from base 1. V lost 3 bases and J lost 5 bases; the stretch between them is 10 bases long. TCR beta repertoires were profiled from peripheral blood of 13 young patients with multiple sclerosis to demonstrate the VDJtools post-analysis software. The multiple sclerosis patients were children and adolescents between roughly 6 and 17 years of age. The V and J genes are TRBV12-3 or TRBV12-4 and TRBJ1-2; no confident D gene assignment can be made. The clonotype comes from a girl between 10 and 17 years old with multiple sclerosis. Material: blood. The CDR3 reads as follows: CASSLRSGYGYTF. The DNA sequence is as follows: TGTGCCAGCAGTTTGAGGTCCGGATATGGCTACACCTTC.